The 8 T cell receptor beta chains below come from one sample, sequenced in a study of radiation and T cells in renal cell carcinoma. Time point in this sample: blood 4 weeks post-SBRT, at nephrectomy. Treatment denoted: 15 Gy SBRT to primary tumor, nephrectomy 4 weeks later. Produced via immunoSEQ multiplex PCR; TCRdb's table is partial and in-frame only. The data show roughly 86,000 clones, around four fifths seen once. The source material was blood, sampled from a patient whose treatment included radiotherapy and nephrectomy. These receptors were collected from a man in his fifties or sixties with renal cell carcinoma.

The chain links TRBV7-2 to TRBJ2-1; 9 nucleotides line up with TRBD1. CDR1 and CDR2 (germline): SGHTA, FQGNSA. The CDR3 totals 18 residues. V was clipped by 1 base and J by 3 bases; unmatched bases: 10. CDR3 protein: CASSLEGGQGLFYNEQFF. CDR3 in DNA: TGTGCCAGCAGCTTAGAGGGCGGACAGGGGCTATTCTACAATGAGCAGTTCTTC.

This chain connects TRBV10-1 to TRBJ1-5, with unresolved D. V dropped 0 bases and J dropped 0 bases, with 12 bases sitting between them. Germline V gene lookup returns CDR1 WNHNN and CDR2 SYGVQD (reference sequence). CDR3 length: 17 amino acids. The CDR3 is CASSESASMDSNQPQHF. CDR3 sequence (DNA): TGCGCCAGCAGTGAGTCTGCTAGTATGGATAGCAATCAGCCCCAGCATTTT.

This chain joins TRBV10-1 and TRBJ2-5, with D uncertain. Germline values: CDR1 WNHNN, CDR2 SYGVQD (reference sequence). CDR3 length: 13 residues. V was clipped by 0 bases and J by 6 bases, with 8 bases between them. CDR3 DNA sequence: TGCGCCAGCAGTGAGTCAAGGGAAAAGACCCAGTACTTC. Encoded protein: CASSESREKTQYF.

The CDR3 nucleotides read TGTGCCAGCAGCGGAACTACAGGGGTCGGCTATGGCTACACCTTC. Translating it yields CASSGTTGVGYGYTF. This chain connects TRBV7-9 to TRBJ1-2; TRBD1 matches at 7 bases. The CDR3 covers 15 residues. CDR1 is SEHNR and CDR2 is FQNEAQ in the germline V gene (reference sequence). J was trimmed by 4 bases and V by 5 bases; bases with no gene match: 10.

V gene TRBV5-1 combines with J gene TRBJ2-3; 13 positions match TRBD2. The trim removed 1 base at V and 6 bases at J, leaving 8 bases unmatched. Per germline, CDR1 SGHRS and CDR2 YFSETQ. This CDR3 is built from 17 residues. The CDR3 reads CASSLLLAGGMGDTQYF. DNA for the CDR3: TGCGCCAGCAGCTTGTTACTAGCGGGAGGGATGGGCGATACGCAGTATTTT.

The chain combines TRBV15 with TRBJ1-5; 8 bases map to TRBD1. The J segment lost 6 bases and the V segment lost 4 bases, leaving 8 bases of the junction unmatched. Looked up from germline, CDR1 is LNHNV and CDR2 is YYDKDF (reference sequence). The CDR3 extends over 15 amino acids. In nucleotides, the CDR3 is TGTGCCACCAGCACCTATGGACAGGGAAGTCAGCCCCAGCATTTT. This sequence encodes CATSTYGQGSQPQHF.

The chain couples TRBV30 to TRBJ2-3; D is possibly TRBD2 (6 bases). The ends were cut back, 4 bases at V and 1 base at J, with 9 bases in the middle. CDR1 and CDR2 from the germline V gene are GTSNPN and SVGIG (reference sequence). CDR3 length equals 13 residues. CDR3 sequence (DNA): TGTGCCTGGACGGAGCGGGGCACAGATACGCAGTATTTT. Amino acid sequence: CAWTERGTDTQYF.

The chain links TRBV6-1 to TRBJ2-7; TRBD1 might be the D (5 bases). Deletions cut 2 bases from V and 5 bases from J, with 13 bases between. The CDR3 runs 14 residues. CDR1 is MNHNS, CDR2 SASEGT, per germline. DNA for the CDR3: TGTGCCAGCAGTGAACCAGGGAACAGCCACGAGCAGTACTTC. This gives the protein CASSEPGNSHEQYF.